The present T cell receptor (beta chain) was sequenced within a study of Graves' ophthalmopathy and Graves' hyperthyroidism. Germline V gene lookup returns CDR1 MNHNS and CDR2 SASEGT. The length of the CDR3 is 14 residues. The study excluded patients with other autoimmune diseases, uncontrolled infections, pregnancy or lactation. Scientists amplified the TCR beta CDR3 regions from RNA transcripts. After a first-round RT-PCR with HTBI primers, a second-round multiplex PCR was run. Each CDR3 protein is one row after TCRdb ran MiXCR on the multiplex PCR reads. The table has about 620,000 distinct CDR3 sequences, about 20% seen once.

The clonotype comes from a woman younger than 30 with stable Graves' hyperthyroidism. Some clones in this sample may be carry-over from other donors' samples. The sequenced material came from peripheral blood. The chain joins TRBV6-1 to TRBJ2-7, with 10 nucleotides matching TRBD2. The DNA end favors TRBJ2-5, so the J call may be wrong. The CDR3 DNA sequence: TGTGCCAGCAACGAGCGGGGGGGACGGGAGACCCAGTACTTC. Translation: CASNERGGRETQYF.